This T cell receptor (beta chain) came from a study of blood T cell repertoires in COVID-19. The overall study: Samples taken during acute and convalescent COVID-19 were collected in the United States, Italy and Spain. PBMCs, B-cell-depleted T cells, or T cells were the source of the cDNA or gDNA that made up the material.

TCRdb's copy holds only in-frame clones and misses some; the assay was immunoSEQ multiplex PCR. The sample holds around 140,000 clones, 87% seen once. With 3 bases removed from V and 4 bases from J, the gap between germline ends came to 12 bases. CDR3 size: 14 residues. CDR1 is SGDLS, CDR2 YYNGEE, per germline. The chain joins TRBV9 to TRBJ2-3; D remains ambiguous. The receptor comes from a man aged 50 to 59 who had recovered from COVID-19. Sequencing used peripheral blood. CDR3 sequence: CASSDVIYADTQYF. DNA for the CDR3: TGTGCCAGCAGCGACGTCATCTACGCAGATACGCAGTATTTT.